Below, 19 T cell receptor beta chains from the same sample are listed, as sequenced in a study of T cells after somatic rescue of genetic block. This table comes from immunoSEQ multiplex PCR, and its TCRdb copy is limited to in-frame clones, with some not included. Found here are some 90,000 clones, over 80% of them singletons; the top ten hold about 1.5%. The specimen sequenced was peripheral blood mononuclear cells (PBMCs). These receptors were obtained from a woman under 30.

The CDR3: CAWKREGSYEQYF. CDR3 in DNA: TGTGCCTGGAAGCGGGAGGGATCCTACGAGCAGTACTTC. The chain joins TRBV30 to TRBJ2-7; TRBD2 agrees at 10 bases. Germline loops: CDR1 GTSNPN, CDR2 SVGIG (reference sequence). This CDR3 region has 13 residues. With V trimmed by 4 bases and J by 1 base, 1 base remained unmatched.

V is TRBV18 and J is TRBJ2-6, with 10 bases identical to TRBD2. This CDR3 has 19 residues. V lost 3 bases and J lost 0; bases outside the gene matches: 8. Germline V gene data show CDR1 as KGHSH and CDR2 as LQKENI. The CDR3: CASSPLGAGGPSGANVLTF. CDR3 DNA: TGTGCCAGCTCACCCCTAGGAGCGGGAGGGCCCTCTGGGGCCAACGTCCTGACTTTC.

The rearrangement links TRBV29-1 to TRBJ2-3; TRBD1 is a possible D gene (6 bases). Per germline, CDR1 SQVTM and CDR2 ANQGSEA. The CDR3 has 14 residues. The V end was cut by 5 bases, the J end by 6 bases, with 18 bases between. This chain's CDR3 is CSVLDSLSSDTQYF. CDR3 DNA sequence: TGCAGCGTTTTGGACAGCCTTAGCTCCGATACGCAGTATTTT.

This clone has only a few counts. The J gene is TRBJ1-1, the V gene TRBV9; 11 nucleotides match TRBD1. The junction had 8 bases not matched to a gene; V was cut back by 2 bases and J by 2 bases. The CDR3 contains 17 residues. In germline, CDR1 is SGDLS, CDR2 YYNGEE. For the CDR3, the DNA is TGTGCCAGCAGCGTTCCCCGAGGGACAGGGGGTAACACTGAAGCTTTCTTT. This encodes CASSVPRGTGGNTEAFF.

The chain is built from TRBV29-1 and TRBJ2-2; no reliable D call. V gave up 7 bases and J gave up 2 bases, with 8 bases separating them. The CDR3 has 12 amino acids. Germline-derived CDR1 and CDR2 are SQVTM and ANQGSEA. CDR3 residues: CSAGHNTGELFF. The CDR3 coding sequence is TGCAGCGCCGGCCACAACACCGGGGAGCTGTTTTTT.

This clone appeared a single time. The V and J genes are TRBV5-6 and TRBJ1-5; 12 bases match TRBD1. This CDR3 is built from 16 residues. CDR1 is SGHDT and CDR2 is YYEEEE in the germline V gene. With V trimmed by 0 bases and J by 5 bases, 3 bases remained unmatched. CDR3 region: CASSLGGTGGDQPQHF. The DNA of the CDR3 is TGTGCCAGCAGCTTGGGGGGGACAGGGGGCGATCAGCCCCAGCATTTT. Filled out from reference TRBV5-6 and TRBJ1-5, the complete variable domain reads DAGVTQSPTHLIKTRGQQVTLRCSPKSGHDTVSWYQQALGQGPQFIFQYYEEEERQRGNFPDRFSGHQFPNYSSELNVNALLLGDSALYLCASSLGGTGGDQPQHFGDGTRLSIL.

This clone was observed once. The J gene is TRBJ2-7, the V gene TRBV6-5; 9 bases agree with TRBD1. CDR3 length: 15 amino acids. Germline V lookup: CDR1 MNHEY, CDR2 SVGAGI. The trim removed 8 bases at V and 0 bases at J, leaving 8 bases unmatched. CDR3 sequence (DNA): TGTGCCAGCCAAGCCGGGACAGGGTCCTCCTACGAGCAGTACTTC. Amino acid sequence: CASQAGTGSSYEQYF.

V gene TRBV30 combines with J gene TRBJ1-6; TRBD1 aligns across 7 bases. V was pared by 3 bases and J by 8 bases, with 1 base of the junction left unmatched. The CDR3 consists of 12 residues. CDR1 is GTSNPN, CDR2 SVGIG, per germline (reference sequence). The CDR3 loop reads CAWSDRDSPLHF. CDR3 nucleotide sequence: TGTGCCTGGAGCGACAGGGATTCACCCCTCCACTTT.

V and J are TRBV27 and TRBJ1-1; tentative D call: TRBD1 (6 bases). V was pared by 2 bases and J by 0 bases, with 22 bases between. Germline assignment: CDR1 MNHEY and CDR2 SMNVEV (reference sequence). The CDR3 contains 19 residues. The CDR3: CASSLRPVGGAAMNTEAFF. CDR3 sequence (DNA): TGTGCCAGCAGTTTAAGACCCGTGGGGGGGGCTGCAATGAACACTGAAGCTTTCTTT.

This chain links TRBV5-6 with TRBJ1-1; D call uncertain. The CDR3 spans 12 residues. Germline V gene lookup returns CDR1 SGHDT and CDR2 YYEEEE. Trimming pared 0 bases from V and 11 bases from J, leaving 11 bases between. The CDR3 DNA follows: TGTGCCAGCAGCTTGGGGTTCGGCGAGGCTTTCTTT. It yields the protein CASSLGFGEAFF. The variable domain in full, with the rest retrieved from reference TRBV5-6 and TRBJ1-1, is DAGVTQSPTHLIKTRGQQVTLRCSPKSGHDTVSWYQQALGQGPQFIFQYYEEEERQRGNFPDRFSGHQFPNYSSELNVNALLLGDSALYLCASSLGFGEAFFGQGTRLTVV.

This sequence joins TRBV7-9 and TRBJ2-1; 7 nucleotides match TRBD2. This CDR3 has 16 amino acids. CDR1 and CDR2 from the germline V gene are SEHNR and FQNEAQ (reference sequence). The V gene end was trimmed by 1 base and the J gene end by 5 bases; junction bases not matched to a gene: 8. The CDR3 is CASSLGPGLVDNEQFF. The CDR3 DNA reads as TGTGCCAGCAGCTTAGGGCCAGGACTAGTAGACAATGAGCAGTTCTTC.

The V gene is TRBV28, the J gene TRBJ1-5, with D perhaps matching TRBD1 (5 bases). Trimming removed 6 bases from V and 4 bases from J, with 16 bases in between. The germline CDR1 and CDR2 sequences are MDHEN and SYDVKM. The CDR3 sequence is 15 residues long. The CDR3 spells CASRRSAGGNQPQHF. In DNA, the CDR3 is TGTGCCAGCAGACGGTCCGCGGGGGGGAATCAGCCCCAGCATTTT.

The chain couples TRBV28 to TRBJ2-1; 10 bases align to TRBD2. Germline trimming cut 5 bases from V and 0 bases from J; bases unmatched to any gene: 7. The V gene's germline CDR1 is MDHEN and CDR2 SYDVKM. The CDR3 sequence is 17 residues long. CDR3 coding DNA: TGTGCCAGCAGTCCCACCCCTAGCGGGAGCTCCTACAATGAGCAGTTCTTC. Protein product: CASSPTPSGSSYNEQFF.

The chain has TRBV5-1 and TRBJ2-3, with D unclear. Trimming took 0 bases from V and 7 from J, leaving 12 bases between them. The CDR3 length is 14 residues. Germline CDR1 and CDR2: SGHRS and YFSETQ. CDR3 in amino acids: CASSLDWAANTQYF. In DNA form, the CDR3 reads TGCGCCAGCAGCTTGGACTGGGCCGCCAATACGCAGTATTTT.

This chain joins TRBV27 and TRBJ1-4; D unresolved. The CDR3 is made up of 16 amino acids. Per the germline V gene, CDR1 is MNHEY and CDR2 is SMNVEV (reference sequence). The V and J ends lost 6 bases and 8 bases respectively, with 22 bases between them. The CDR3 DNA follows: TGTGCCAGCAGCTCTCATTCCGGGCCCGGGCACGAAAAACTGTTTTTT. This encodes CASSSHSGPGHEKLFF. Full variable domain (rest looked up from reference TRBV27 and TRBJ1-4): EAQVTQNPRYLITVTGKKLTVTCSQNMNHEYMSWYRQDPGLGLRQIYYSMNVEVTDKGDVPEGYKVSRKEKRNFPLILESPSPNQTSLYFCASSSHSGPGHEKLFFGSGTQLSVL.

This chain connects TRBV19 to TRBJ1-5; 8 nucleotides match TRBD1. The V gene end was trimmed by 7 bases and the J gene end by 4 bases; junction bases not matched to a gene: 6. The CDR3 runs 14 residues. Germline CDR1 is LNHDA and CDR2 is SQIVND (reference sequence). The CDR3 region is CASTSRDRNQPQHF. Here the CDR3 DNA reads TGTGCCAGTACCTCCCGGGACAGGAATCAGCCCCAGCATTTT.

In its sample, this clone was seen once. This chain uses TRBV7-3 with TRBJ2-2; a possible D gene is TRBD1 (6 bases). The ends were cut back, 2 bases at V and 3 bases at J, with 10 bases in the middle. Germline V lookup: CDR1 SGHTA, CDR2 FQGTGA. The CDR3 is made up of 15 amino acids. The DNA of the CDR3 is TGTGCCAGCAGCTTACAGGCAGGGGACACCGGGGAGCTGTTTTTT. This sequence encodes CASSLQAGDTGELFF.

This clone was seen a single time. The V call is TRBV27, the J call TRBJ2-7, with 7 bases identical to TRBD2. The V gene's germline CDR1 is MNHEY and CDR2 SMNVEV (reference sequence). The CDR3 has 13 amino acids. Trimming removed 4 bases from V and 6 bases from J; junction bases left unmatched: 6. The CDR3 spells CASSSGLVREQYF. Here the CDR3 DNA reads TGTGCCAGCAGTTCTGGACTAGTACGCGAGCAGTACTTC.

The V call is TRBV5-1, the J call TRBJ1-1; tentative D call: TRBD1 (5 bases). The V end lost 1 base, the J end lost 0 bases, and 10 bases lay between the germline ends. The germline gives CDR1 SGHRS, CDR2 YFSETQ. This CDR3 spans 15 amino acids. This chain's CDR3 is CASSLLGAVNTEAFF. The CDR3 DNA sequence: TGCGCCAGCAGCTTGCTAGGGGCGGTGAACACTGAAGCTTTCTTT. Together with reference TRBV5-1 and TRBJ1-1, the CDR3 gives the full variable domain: KAGVTQTPRYLIKTRGQQVTLSCSPISGHRSVSWYQQTPGQGLQFLFEYFSETQRNKGNFPGRFSGRQFSNSRSEMNVSTLELGDSALYLCASSLLGAVNTEAFFGQGTRLTVV.